What follows describes a single T cell receptor beta chain. This specimen belongs to a study of blood T cell repertoires in COVID-19. Study-wide context: COVID-19 samples from acute and convalescent phases originated in the United States, Italy and Spain. The analysed material was cDNA or gDNA that came from T cells, B-cell-depleted T cells, or PBMCs.

This CDR3 is built from 14 residues. V gave up 1 base and J gave up 6 bases; unmatched junction bases: 6. Germline CDR1 reads SGHRS; CDR2 reads YFSETQ. Authors' analysis steps: Researchers report that nucleated cell counts were estimated from reference gene primer amplification. TCRdb's table, derived via immunoSEQ multiplex PCR, lists solely in-frame clones and lacks some. V and J calls and clone size come straight from that table; D and trimming were deduced from the DNA. The profile shows around 240,000 clones, approximately 84% of them singletons. The chain carries TRBV5-1 and TRBJ1-2, with 7 bases identical to TRBD1. This TCR was sampled from an elderly woman with acute or convalescent COVID-19. Sample: peripheral blood. CDR3 in amino acids: CASSLRVRGDGYTF. Written as DNA, the CDR3 is TGCGCCAGCAGCTTGAGGGTCAGGGGGGATGGCTACACCTTC.